This T cell receptor (beta chain) was captured by sequencing in a study of shared clonotypes between healthy human individuals. Clones were sequenced by immunoSEQ multiplex PCR, and TCRdb holds only the in-frame ones, with some missing. The table includes about 480,000 clones, 79% detected once. V gave up 1 base and J gave up 1 base, with 7 bases separating them. Germline CDR1 reads SGHTA; CDR2 reads FQGTGA. The CDR3 has 15 amino acids. This receptor was identified in a woman in her 40s in good health. Some clones in this sample may be carry-over from other donors' samples. This chain joins TRBV7-3 and TRBJ2-2; D is unresolved. Sequenced input: PBMCs. In DNA, the CDR3 is TGTGCCAGCAGCTTAAATTCCTTGAACACCGGGGAGCTGTTTTTT. It is translated as CASSLNSLNTGELFF.